The rows below give T cell receptor beta chains drawn from one sample of a study of T cell responses to AZD1222 COVID-19 vaccine. Produced via immunoSEQ multiplex PCR; TCRdb's table is partial and in-frame only. The sample holds approximately 200,000 clones; around 94% are singletons and the top ten take about 1.5%. The source was peripheral blood, collected 28 days after the second dose of the MenACWY control vaccine. Every receptor here comes from an adult who received the MenACWY meningococcal vaccine as a control. Each CDR3 is given with its conserved first and last residue. A D gene is named only where the DNA matches it firmly. Clone size appears in some rows only: once, few, many, or a class for an expanded clone.

v_gene	j_gene	d_gene	abundance	CDR3aa	CDR3nt
TRBV30	TRBJ2-1	TRBD1	NA	CAFYGTGRYNEQFF	TGTGCCTTCTACGGGACAGGGAGGTACAATGAGCAGTTCTTC
TRBV24-1	TRBJ2-1	TRBD2	NA	CATSDLGTSGKFAYNEQFF	TGTGCCACCAGTGACCTAGGGACTAGCGGGAAATTTGCCTACAATGAGCAGTTCTTC
TRBV25-1	TRBJ2-7	NA	NA	CASSESRPAEEQYF	TGTGCCAGCAGTGAATCCCGACCCGCCGAGGAGCAGTACTTC
TRBV6-5	TRBJ1-1	TRBD1	NA	CASRTGGNTEAFF	TGTGCCAGCAGGACAGGGGGGAACACTGAAGCTTTCTTT
TRBV18	TRBJ1-2	TRBD1	NA	CASSLGQGASEGYTF	TGTGCCAGCTCACTAGGACAGGGGGCATCGGAGGGCTACACCTTC
TRBV27	TRBJ2-6	NA	NA	CASSSLSGANVLTF	TGTGCCAGCAGTTCCCTCTCTGGGGCCAACGTCCTGACTTTC
TRBV14	TRBJ1-6	NA	NA	CASGLGNSPLHF	TGTGCCAGCGGTTTGGGTAATTCACCCCTCCACTTT
TRBV5-1	TRBJ1-1	NA	NA	CASSLGGSWVRTGSEAFF	TGCGCCAGCAGCTTGGGCGGTTCTTGGGTCAGGACGGGCTCTGAAGCTTTCTTT
TRBV5-1	TRBJ2-2	NA	NA	CASSKNPGRKTGELFF	TGCGCCAGCAGCAAAAACCCGGGACGGAAGACCGGGGAGCTGTTTTTT
TRBV27	TRBJ1-1	NA	once	CASSLGTHTEAFF	TGTGCCAGCAGTTTAGGCACGCACACTGAAGCTTTCTTT
TRBV27	TRBJ2-2	NA	NA	CASSYRQIKPSNTGELFF	TGTGCCAGCAGTTACAGGCAGATAAAACCATCGAACACCGGGGAGCTGTTTTTT
TRBV4-2	TRBJ1-3	NA	NA	CASSQEGNSGNTIYF	TGTGCCAGCAGCCAAGAGGGTAACTCTGGAAACACCATATATTTT
TRBV23-1	TRBJ1-1	NA	NA	CASSQSTRWDTEAFF	TGCGCCAGCAGTCAATCGACCCGGTGGGACACTGAAGCTTTCTTT
TRBV7-2	TRBJ1-5	TRBD1	NA	CASSVGGTGMNQPQHF	TGTGCCAGCAGCGTAGGGGGGACAGGGATGAATCAGCCCCAGCATTTT
TRBV28	TRBJ2-7	TRBD1	NA	CASSFTGTGTYEQYF	TGTGCCAGCAGTTTCACCGGGACAGGCACCTACGAGCAGTACTTC
TRBV4-1	TRBJ2-7	NA	NA	CASSQDWGTSNEQYF	TGCGCCAGCAGCCAAGATTGGGGGACTTCGAACGAGCAGTACTTC
TRBV6-5	TRBJ2-7	NA	NA	CASSQVSYEQYF	TGTGCCAGCAGCCAGGTGTCCTACGAGCAGTACTTC
TRBV5-1	TRBJ1-4	TRBD1	NA	CASSSWTGGNEKLFF	TGCGCCAGCAGCTCCTGGACAGGGGGGAATGAAAAACTGTTTTTT
TRBV6-5	TRBJ2-3	NA	NA	CASSPLTGADTQYF	TGTGCCAGCAGTCCCCTCACCGGCGCAGATACGCAGTATTTT
TRBV19	TRBJ2-7	NA	NA	CASRQAYEQYF	TGTGCCAGTAGACAAGCCTACGAGCAGTACTTC
TRBV4-2	TRBJ2-4	NA	NA	CASSQDRFGGRDIQYF	TGTGCCAGCAGCCAAGATCGGTTCGGCGGGCGGGACATTCAGTACTTC
TRBV11-2	TRBJ2-1	TRBD2	NA	CASSLVAGGPGEQFF	TGTGCCAGCAGCTTAGTAGCGGGAGGGCCGGGAGAGCAGTTCTTC
TRBV9	TRBJ1-4	NA	NA	CASSVAASTNEKLFF	TGTGCCAGCAGCGTAGCGGCTTCAACTAATGAAAAACTGTTTTTT
TRBV7-9	TRBJ2-1	TRBD2	NA	CASSLGTSGSKEQFF	TGTGCCAGCAGCTTGGGGACTAGCGGATCGAAAGAGCAGTTCTTC
TRBV2	TRBJ2-3	NA	NA	CASSEMWPRTDTQYF	TGTGCCAGCAGTGAGATGTGGCCCCGCACAGATACGCAGTATTTT
TRBV7-3	TRBJ2-2	TRBD2	NA	CASSAGTSMVGELFF	TGTGCCAGCAGCGCCGGGACTAGCATGGTCGGGGAGCTGTTTTTT
TRBV19	TRBJ2-2	NA	NA	CASSPPTGELFF	TGTGCCAGTAGCCCCCCGACCGGGGAGCTGTTTTTT
TRBV5-6	TRBJ1-6	TRBD1	NA	CASSLGTGELSPLHF	TGTGCCAGCAGCTTGGGGACAGGGGAGCTTTCACCCCTCCACTTT
TRBV19	TRBJ2-5	TRBD1	NA	CASSIELTGAAGPQYF	TGTGCCAGTAGTATAGAACTAACAGGGGCGGCCGGCCCCCAGTACTTC
TRBV28	TRBJ2-1	NA	NA	CAHGSVYNEQFF	TGTGCCCACGGGAGTGTTTACAATGAGCAGTTCTTC
TRBV7-8	TRBJ1-3	NA	NA	CASSPGGGTISGNTIYF	TGTGCCAGCAGCCCAGGTGGGGGGACGATCTCTGGAAACACCATATATTTT
TRBV27	TRBJ2-1	TRBD1	once	CASVAGTGNNEQFF	TGTGCCAGCGTCGCCGGGACAGGGAACAATGAGCAGTTCTTC
TRBV4-2	TRBJ2-5	NA	NA	CASSQGTGTQYF	TGTGCCAGCAGCCAAGGGACGGGGACCCAGTACTTC
TRBV19	TRBJ2-2	TRBD1	once	CASSIDGTGAGELFF	TGTGCCAGTAGTATAGATGGGACAGGGGCCGGGGAGCTGTTTTTT
TRBV6-5	TRBJ2-5	NA	NA	CASNLGALSETQYF	TGTGCCAGCAACTTGGGGGCCCTCTCGGAGACCCAGTACTTC
TRBV3-1/TRBV3-2	TRBJ2-7	NA	NA	CASSPSHEQYF	TGTGCCAGCAGCCCCTCCCACGAGCAGTACTTC
TRBV18	TRBJ1-6	NA	NA	CASSRDFNSPLHF	TGTGCCAGCTCCCGGGATTTTAATTCACCCCTCCACTTT
TRBV4-3	TRBJ2-1	NA	NA	CASSQLLTNEQFF	TGCGCCAGCAGCCAACTCCTTACCAATGAGCAGTTCTTC
TRBV19	TRBJ2-2	NA	NA	CASSIRGNTGELFF	TGTGCCAGTAGTATAAGGGGCAACACCGGGGAGCTGTTTTTT
TRBV15	TRBJ2-5	TRBD2	NA	CATSTSGGGETQYF	TGTGCCACCAGCACCTCGGGGGGAGGTGAGACCCAGTACTTC
TRBV7-2	TRBJ2-7	NA	NA	CASSTTGIGSYEQYF	TGTGCCAGCAGCACTACAGGGATAGGATCCTACGAGCAGTACTTC
TRBV4-3	TRBJ1-2	NA	once	CASSQEGGDGYTF	TGCGCCAGCAGCCAAGAAGGTGGAGATGGCTACACCTTC
TRBV19	TRBJ1-1	NA	NA	CASSIVGKVNTEAFF	TGTGCCAGTAGTATAGTAGGGAAAGTGAACACTGAAGCTTTCTTT
TRBV5-1	TRBJ2-1	TRBD2	NA	CASSGGLAGLREQFF	TGCGCCAGCAGCGGGGGACTAGCGGGGCTCCGTGAGCAGTTCTTC
TRBV14	TRBJ2-1	NA	NA	CASSPGGYNEQFF	TGTGCCAGCAGCCCAGGGGGGTACAATGAGCAGTTCTTC
TRBV28	TRBJ2-1	TRBD2	NA	CASSFGTSDYNEQFF	TGTGCCAGCAGTTTCGGGACTAGCGACTACAATGAGCAGTTCTTC
TRBV5-4	TRBJ1-2	NA	NA	CASSFSGDGYTF	TGTGCCAGCAGCTTCAGCGGGGATGGCTACACCTTC
TRBV2	TRBJ2-7	TRBD1	NA	CASKGTVAYEQYF	TGTGCCAGCAAGGGGACAGTTGCCTACGAGCAGTACTTC
TRBV7-6	TRBJ2-7	NA	once	CASSLGTPPYEQYF	TGTGCCAGCAGCTTAGGGACTCCCCCCTACGAGCAGTACTTC
TRBV3-1/TRBV3-2	TRBJ1-4	TRBD1	NA	CASSLGQGLGKLFF	TGTGCCAGCAGCCTTGGACAGGGGCTGGGAAAACTGTTTTTT
TRBV11-2	TRBJ2-6	NA	NA	CASSLARVSGANVLTF	TGTGCCAGCAGCTTAGCCAGGGTGTCTGGGGCCAACGTCCTGACTTTC
TRBV2	TRBJ1-1	NA	NA	CARETQEKKTEAFF	TGTGCCAGAGAAACACAGGAGAAGAAAACTGAAGCTTTCTTT
TRBV7-8	TRBJ1-5	TRBD1	NA	CASSPNRGSNQPQHF	TGTGCCAGCAGCCCCAACAGGGGTAGCAATCAGCCCCAGCATTTT